These 29 T cell receptor beta chains share one sample of origin, sequenced in a study of blood T cell repertoires in COVID-19. Using immunoSEQ multiplex PCR, the repertoire was profiled, and TCRdb retains in-frame clones only, with some absent. Counted here are approximately 150,000 clones, roughly 85% occurring once; the ten biggest clones make up 15% to 20%. Sample: PBMCs or T cells enriched from blood (not recorded which). All receptors derive from a man in his fifties or sixties who had recovered from COVID-19.

The CDR3 DNA is TGTGCCAGCAGCTTAGGGGCGGAGTACGAGCAGTACTTC. Translation: CASSLGAEYEQYF. This chain links TRBV5-4 with TRBJ2-7, with D tentatively TRBD1 (5 bases). Per the germline V gene, CDR1 is SGHNT and CDR2 is YYREEE (reference sequence). The CDR3 length is 13 residues. Trimming cost V 2 bases and J 4 bases, with 10 bases left between them.

The V and J genes are TRBV3-1 (or the pseudogene TRBV3-2) and TRBJ1-6; D perhaps matches TRBD1 (5 bases). CDR1 and CDR2 from the germline V gene are LGHDT and YNNKEL (reference sequence). Between the trimmed V and J ends, which lost 3 bases and 2 bases, there was a span of 17 bases. CDR3 length: 18 amino acids. CDR3 region: CASSHQDTIYTYNSPLHF. Here the CDR3 DNA reads TGTGCCAGCAGCCACCAGGACACTATTTATACCTATAATTCACCCCTCCACTTT.

The chain links TRBV9 to TRBJ2-2; TRBD1 agrees at 12 bases. The trim removed 3 bases at V and 4 bases at J, leaving 4 bases unmatched. Germline CDR1 is SGDLS and CDR2 is YYNGEE. The CDR3 has 16 residues. The CDR3, as DNA: TGTGCCAGCAGCGCGGGACAGGGGGCGGGCACCGGGGAGCTGTTTTTT. Its protein is CASSAGQGAGTGELFF.

The chain employs TRBV9 and TRBJ2-3, with 7 nucleotides matching TRBD1. The CDR3 loop spans 17 amino acids. J was trimmed by 2 bases and V by 0 bases; bases with no gene match: 9. CDR1 and CDR2 from the germline V gene are SGDLS and YYNGEE. The CDR3 nucleotides are TGTGCCAGCAGCGTAGCTACTTTGGGGACAGCCACAGATACGCAGTATTTT. As protein: CASSVATLGTATDTQYF.

The chain combines TRBV28 with TRBJ1-3; tentative D call: TRBD1 (5 bases). Trimming stripped 3 bases from V and 1 base from J, with 7 bases between. Germline V gives CDR1 MDHEN, CDR2 SYDVKM. This CDR3 comprises 14 residues. The CDR3 DNA is TGTGCCAGCAGTTTCAGGACATCTGGAAACACCATATATTTT. It yields the protein CASSFRTSGNTIYF.

The rearrangement joins TRBV2 to TRBJ1-5; 10 nucleotides align to TRBD1. Germline trimming cut 6 bases from V and 6 bases from J; bases unmatched to any gene: 5. CDR1 and CDR2 from the germline V gene are SNHLY and FYNNEI. This CDR3 is built from 14 residues. CDR3 sequence reads: CASRGTGAFQPQHF. CDR3 sequence (DNA): TGTGCCAGCAGGGGGACAGGGGCTTTTCAGCCCCAGCATTTT.

The gene calls are TRBV24-1 and TRBJ2-2, with 11 bases matching TRBD2. Per germline, CDR1 KGHDR and CDR2 SFDVKD. V dropped 3 bases and J dropped 6; count of bases not matched to a gene: 14. This CDR3 is 19 amino acids long. This CDR3 is CATSDVGLAGGQRSGELFF. CDR3 bases: TGTGCCACCAGTGATGTCGGGCTAGCGGGAGGACAGAGATCCGGGGAGCTGTTTTTT.

The V and J genes are TRBV10-3 and TRBJ1-6, with 7 bases aligning to TRBD1. V gave up 1 base and J gave up 8 bases; unmatched junction bases: 8. The CDR3 totals 16 residues. The germline gives CDR1 ENHRY, CDR2 SYGVKD. The CDR3 nucleotides are TGTGCCATCAGTGAGTTGGGTACAGGGGTGGATTCACCCCTCCACTTT. It yields the protein CAISELGTGVDSPLHF.

The chain has TRBV24-1 and TRBJ2-7, with a weak D call TRBD1 (6 bases). The CDR3 runs 15 residues. The V end was cut by 0 bases, the J end by 8 bases, with 16 bases between. Germline lookup yields CDR1 KGHDR and CDR2 SFDVKD. The DNA of the CDR3 is TGTGCCACCAGTGATTTGCAAGGAACTGGGGGCAAGCAGTACTTC. Protein product: CATSDLQGTGGKQYF.

There are a few counts of this clone. The chain couples TRBV7-9 to TRBJ2-7; D might be TRBD1 (5 bases). V lost 0 bases and J 5 bases, leaving 8 bases between the germline ends. The CDR3 contains 13 residues. Germline V gives CDR1 SEHNR, CDR2 FQNEAQ (reference sequence). The CDR3 here is CASSLAAGNEQYF. CDR3 sequence (DNA): TGTGCCAGCAGCTTAGCTGCAGGGAACGAGCAGTACTTC.

The CDR3 region is CASSIGGLGVNEQFF. The CDR3 DNA reads TGTGCCAGTAGTATCGGGGGTCTGGGCGTCAATGAGCAGTTCTTC. The V call is TRBV19, the J call TRBJ2-1, with D possibly matching TRBD2 (6 bases). CDR1 and CDR2 from the germline V gene are LNHDA and SQIVND (reference sequence). V lost 3 bases and J lost 6, with 15 bases in between. This CDR3 spans 15 amino acids.

The genes are TRBV6-5 and TRBJ1-5; no clear D gene. Trimming stripped 6 bases from V and 3 bases from J, with 9 bases between. This CDR3 is built from 13 residues. The germline V gene has CDR1 MNHEY and CDR2 SVGAGI. For the CDR3, the DNA is TGTGCCAGCAGACAGATCGTCAATCAGCCCCAGCATTTT. Encoded protein: CASRQIVNQPQHF.

This chain connects TRBV6-5 to TRBJ1-3; a weak D match, TRBD1 (5 bases). Germline V gene lookup returns CDR1 MNHEY and CDR2 SVGAGI. Trimming pared 5 bases from V and 4 bases from J, leaving 12 bases between. This CDR3 has 14 residues. For the CDR3, the DNA is TGTGCCAGCAGTCGAGACAGAGTCGGAAACACCATATATTTT. Its protein product is CASSRDRVGNTIYF.

The rearrangement links TRBV19 to TRBJ2-7, with 11 bases that match TRBD2. V lost 6 bases, J lost 4 bases, and 8 bases stayed unmatched. The germline V gene encodes CDR1 LNHDA and CDR2 SQIVND (reference sequence). CDR3 size: 15 residues. CDR3 sequence (DNA): TGTGCCAGTAGCGAGCGGGGGACTAGCGGTTACGAGCAGTACTTC. Protein product: CASSERGTSGYEQYF. Complete variable domain (other parts from reference TRBV19 and TRBJ2-7): DGGITQSPKYLFRKEGQNVTLSCEQNLNHDAMYWYRQDPGQGLRLIYYSQIVNDFQKGDIAEGYSVSREKKESFPLTVTSAQKNPTAFYLCASSERGTSGYEQYFGPGTRLTVT.

A few counts support this clone. The V and J genes are TRBV18 and TRBJ2-2, with 7 nucleotides matching TRBD1. The CDR3 sequence is 17 residues long. Germline trimming cut 4 bases from V and 4 bases from J; bases unmatched to any gene: 12. The germline V gene encodes CDR1 KGHSH and CDR2 LQKENI. This CDR3 is CASSLFPGQSSTGELFF. In DNA, the CDR3 is TGTGCCAGCTCACTCTTTCCGGGACAGTCGAGCACCGGGGAGCTGTTTTTT.

The chain recombines TRBV7-3 with TRBJ1-6; 7 nucleotides line up with TRBD1. Germline CDR1 is SGHTA and CDR2 is FQGTGA. This CDR3 comprises 15 residues. Trimming at V came to 1 base and at J to 4 bases, leaving 1 base not matched to a gene. The CDR3 nucleotides read TGTGCCAGCAGCTTAAGGACAGGATATAATTCACCCCTCCACTTT. Protein: CASSLRTGYNSPLHF.

This rearrangement joins TRBV5-1 to TRBJ1-2, with 8 positions matching TRBD1. V was pared by 5 bases and J by 6 bases, with 9 bases of the junction left unmatched. Germline values: CDR1 SGHRS, CDR2 YFSETQ. This CDR3 is 14 amino acids long. This chain's CDR3 is CASRGTGAAHGYTF. The CDR3 DNA sequence: TGCGCCAGCAGGGGGACAGGAGCTGCCCATGGCTACACCTTC.

This chain joins TRBV28 and TRBJ1-6, with 7 bases fitting TRBD1. CDR3 length: 13 residues. Germline V gene lookup returns CDR1 MDHEN and CDR2 SYDVKM. The ends lost 11 bases at V and 7 bases at J; junction bases unmatched: 8. The DNA for the CDR3 is TGTGCCTCCCGGGACAGCCTAAATTCACCCCTCCACTTT. Protein product: CASRDSLNSPLHF.

This chain joins TRBV27 and TRBJ2-5; D possibly corresponds to TRBD1 (6 bases). V was pared by 3 bases and J by 5 bases, with 13 bases between. The CDR3 totals 14 residues. Germline V gene sequence: CDR1 MNHEY, CDR2 SMNVEV (reference sequence). In nucleotides, the CDR3 is TGTGCCAGCAGTTTCAATGGGGGCCGGGAGACCCAGTACTTC. Translated, it gives CASSFNGGRETQYF.

J is TRBJ2-7 and V is TRBV4-1; TRBD2 matches 11 bases. This CDR3 is built from 15 residues. The ends lost 2 bases at V and 4 bases at J; junction bases unmatched: 4. CDR1 and CDR2 (germline): MGHRA, YSYEKL. Written as DNA, the CDR3 is TGCGCCAGCAGCCAAATGAGACTAGCGGGATACGAGCAGTACTTC. This encodes CASSQMRLAGYEQYF.

In its sample, this clone was seen a few times. This chain uses TRBV27 with TRBJ1-2; TRBD1 matches at 9 bases. The germline gives CDR1 MNHEY, CDR2 SMNVEV (reference sequence). After removal of 5 bases from V and 2 bases from J, the junction contained 6 bases not matched to a gene. The CDR3 is 15 amino acids. CDR3 in DNA: TGTGCCAGCAGTGTAACCGGGACAGGGAACTATGGCTACACCTTC. It is translated as CASSVTGTGNYGYTF.

This clone appeared a few times. J is TRBJ1-5 and V is TRBV24-1; 7 nucleotides match TRBD1. V shed 4 bases, J shed 4 bases, and the junction held 3 bases outside the gene matches. This CDR3 has 14 residues. In germline, CDR1 is KGHDR, CDR2 SFDVKD. CDR3 nucleotides: TGTGCCACCAGTGAGCCAGGGGGAAATCAGCCCCAGCATTTT. This gives the protein CATSEPGGNQPQHF.

The chain couples TRBV29-1 to TRBJ2-1; 9 nucleotides line up with TRBD1. Germline V gene sequence: CDR1 SQVTM, CDR2 ANQGSEA. The trim removed 6 bases at V and 7 bases at J, leaving 4 bases unmatched. CDR3 size: 12 residues. The CDR3 bases are TGCAGCGTGGGACAGGGTTGGAATGAGCAGTTCTTC. Its protein is CSVGQGWNEQFF.

Only a few counts were recorded for this clone. The sample has other DNA sequences that encode this CDR3 too. The chain links TRBV9 to TRBJ1-3; D gene uncertain. This CDR3 comprises 16 residues. V lost 0 bases to trimming and J lost 0 bases, with 10 bases between them. CDR1 is SGDLS and CDR2 is YYNGEE in the germline V gene. The CDR3 loop reads CASSVGGVRSGNTIYF. DNA of the CDR3: TGTGCCAGCAGCGTAGGTGGAGTTCGCTCTGGAAACACCATATATTTT. The full variable domain, in which reference TRBV9 and TRBJ1-3 provide the parts outside the CDR3, is DSGVTQTPKHLITATGQRVTLRCSPRSGDLSVYWYQQSLDQGLQFLIQYYNGEERAKGNILERFSAQQFPDLHSELNLSSLELGDSALYFCASSVGGVRSGNTIYFGEGSWLTVV.

V gene TRBV10-3 combines with J gene TRBJ2-2; 9 nucleotides align to TRBD1. Germline CDR1 reads ENHRY; CDR2 reads SYGVKD. V gave up 4 bases and J gave up 5 bases; unmatched junction bases: 8. The CDR3 has 16 residues. CDR3 region: CAISAYGTGITGELFF. The CDR3 coding sequence is TGTGCCATCAGTGCTTACGGGACAGGGATTACCGGGGAGCTGTTTTTT.

This clone came up a few times. The V gene is TRBV9, the J gene TRBJ2-3; 7 nucleotides agree with TRBD2. Germline lookup yields CDR1 SGDLS and CDR2 YYNGEE. This CDR3 is built from 14 residues. V lost 4 bases to trimming and J lost 6 bases; unmatched junction nucleotides: 8. Here the CDR3 reads CASSPGGGADTQYF. CDR3 DNA sequence: TGTGCCAGCAGCCCGGGAGGAGGAGCGGATACGCAGTATTTT.

This clone was detected once. This rearrangement joins TRBV2 to TRBJ1-3; the D gene is possibly TRBD1 (5 bases). V lost 2 bases and J 4 bases, leaving 12 bases between the germline ends. Per the germline V gene, CDR1 is SNHLY and CDR2 is FYNNEI. This CDR3 is built from 15 residues. CDR3 sequence (DNA): TGTGCCAGCAGTGAAACAGGAACGTCCGGAAACACCATATATTTT. As protein: CASSETGTSGNTIYF.

This clone was recorded only once. The chain couples TRBV6-5 to TRBJ2-1; D is ambiguous. V lost 7 bases to trimming and J lost 0 bases, with 10 bases between them. Germline-derived CDR1 and CDR2 are MNHEY and SVGAGI. This CDR3 is built from 14 residues. This chain's CDR3 is CASTSGSSYNEQFF. The CDR3 nucleotides read TGTGCCAGCACGTCAGGCAGCTCCTACAATGAGCAGTTCTTC.

This clone was counted once. The chain joins TRBV5-1 to TRBJ1-5; no clear D gene. V gave up 3 bases and J gave up 2 bases, with 9 bases separating them. The CDR3 is made up of 14 amino acids. Per germline, CDR1 SGHRS and CDR2 YFSETQ. Written as DNA, the CDR3 is TGCGCCAGCAGCTCCCAAAGCGGCAATCAGCCCCAGCATTTT. The encoded protein is CASSSQSGNQPQHF.